This T cell receptor (beta chain) originates from a study of early T cells in non-severe SARS-CoV-2 infection. Unique molecular identifiers tagged individual cDNA molecules. One entry per CDR3 protein results from TCRdb running MiXCR on the 5' RACE reads. Of about 61,000 distinct CDR3 sequences in the sample, around 12% were seen once. V was pared by 1 base and J by 2 bases, with 2 bases between. This CDR3 region has 13 residues. In germline, CDR1 is SGHNT, CDR2 YENEEA. The clonotype comes from an adult who was a healthcare worker with PCR-confirmed SARS-CoV-2 infection or an uninfected control (not recorded which). The donor label of this sample is uncertain. The sequencing here drew on whole blood, taken at baseline. The V and J genes are TRBV11-3 and TRBJ2-2; D is unclear. The DNA of the CDR3 is TGTGCCAGCAGCTTAGTTAACACCGGGGAGCTGTTTTTT. Its translation: CASSLVNTGELFF.